This T cell receptor beta chain was sequenced during a study of Graves' ophthalmopathy and Graves' hyperthyroidism. V lost 3 bases to trimming and J lost 8 bases, with 16 bases between them. CDR1 is GTSNPN and CDR2 is SVGIG in the germline V gene (reference sequence). The CDR3 covers 14 residues. The authors amplified TCR beta CDR3 regions, and they did so from RNA transcripts for repertoire sequencing. After a first-round RT-PCR with HTBI primers, a second-round multiplex PCR was run. One entry per CDR3 protein, called by TCRdb with MiXCR from the multiplex PCR reads. The sample holds 650,000 to 800,000 distinct CDR3 sequences, roughly 41% seen once.

This TCR came from an adult man with Graves' ophthalmopathy. The sample was peripheral blood. This sequence joins TRBV30 and TRBJ1-4, with a possible D match to TRBD1 (6 bases). Here the CDR3 reads CAWSRGLVEEKLFF. The CDR3 bases are TGTGCCTGGAGCAGGGGCCTAGTTGAGGAAAAACTGTTTTTT. Together with reference TRBV30 and TRBJ1-4, the CDR3 gives the full variable domain: SQTIHQWPATLVQPVGSPLSLECTVEGTSNPNLYWYRQAAGRGLQLLFYSVGIGQISSEVPQNLSASRPQDRQFILSSKKLLLSDSGFYLCAWSRGLVEEKLFFGSGTQLSVL.